This T cell receptor (beta chain) was found in a study of prognosis after radiotherapy for stage I lung cancer. Multiplex PCR in two rounds served to amplify TCR beta CDR3 from genomic DNA. Round-one PCR had primers specific to each TRBV and TRBJ gene. From the multiplex PCR reads, TCRdb called clonotypes with MiXCR, one entry per CDR3 protein. Of about 36,000 distinct CDR3 sequences listed, 30% to 35% were seen once; the top ten hold approximately 16%. The V gene lost 3 bases and the J gene lost 5 bases, with 12 bases spanning the gap. Per the germline V gene, CDR1 is DFQATT and CDR2 is SNEGSKA (reference sequence). The CDR3 is 13 amino acids.

The source was PBMCs, collected before or after stereotactic body radiation therapy (not recorded which). The chain links TRBV20-1 to TRBJ2-3; possibly TRBD2 for D (6 bases). The TCR sequence derives from a donor aged 50 or older with non-small cell lung cancer. The CDR3 loop is CSARLVGGDTQYF. The DNA of the CDR3 is TGCAGTGCTAGGTTAGTGGGAGGAGATACGCAGTATTTT.